The text below deals with one T cell receptor beta chain. This sample is part of a study of blood T cell repertoires in COVID-19. The junction had 3 bases not matched to a gene; V was cut back by 4 bases and J by 0 bases. The CDR3 is 15 amino acids. CDR1 LNHDA and CDR2 SQIVND come from the germline V gene (reference sequence). TCRdb's copy holds only in-frame clones and misses some; the assay was immunoSEQ multiplex PCR. The sample lists about 85,000 clones, roughly 80% seen once, with about 11% in the top ten. This clonotype was sampled from a man in his sixties or seventies with acute or convalescent COVID-19. The chain joins TRBV19 to TRBJ1-5; TRBD1 agrees at 7 bases. Sequencing was performed on peripheral blood. The CDR3 region is CASSTTGFSNQPQHF. The CDR3, as DNA: TGTGCCAGTAGTACGACAGGGTTTAGCAATCAGCCCCAGCATTTT.